This T cell receptor (beta chain) derives from a study of identical twins. There are a few counts of this clonotype. V lost 4 bases to trimming and J lost 4 bases, with 7 bases between them. Germline V gene data show CDR1 as ENHRY and CDR2 as SYGVKD. This CDR3 spans 12 amino acids. TCRdb analysed the 5' RACE reads with MiXCR anew, one entry per CDR3 protein. Found here are around 570,000 distinct CDR3 sequences, 9.6% of them singletons; the top ten hold more than 2.5%. This sample was shared with a second study, whose subject was yellow fever vaccine responses in identical twins.

Sequencing was performed on PBMCs. The rearrangement links TRBV10-3 to TRBJ1-1; the D is unclear. The origin of this receptor is a woman younger than 30 in good health. In DNA, the CDR3 is TGTGCCATCAGTGCAGAGGGCACTGAAGCTTTCTTT. Its translation: CAISAEGTEAFF.